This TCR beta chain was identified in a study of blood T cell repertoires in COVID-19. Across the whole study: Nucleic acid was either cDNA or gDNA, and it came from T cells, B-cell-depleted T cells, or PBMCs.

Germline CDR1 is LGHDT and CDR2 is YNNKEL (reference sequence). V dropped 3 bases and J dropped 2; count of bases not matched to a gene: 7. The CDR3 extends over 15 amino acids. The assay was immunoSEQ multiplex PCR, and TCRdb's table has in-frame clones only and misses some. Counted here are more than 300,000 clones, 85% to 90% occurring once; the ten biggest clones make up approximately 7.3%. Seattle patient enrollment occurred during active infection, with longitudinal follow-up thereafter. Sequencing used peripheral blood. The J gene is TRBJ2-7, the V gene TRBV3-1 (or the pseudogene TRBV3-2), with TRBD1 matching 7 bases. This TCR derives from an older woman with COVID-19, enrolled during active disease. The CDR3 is CASSQSLGTAYEQYF. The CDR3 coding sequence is TGTGCCAGCAGCCAGTCCCTGGGGACAGCCTACGAGCAGTACTTC.